This T cell receptor beta chain was sequenced during a study of T cells in Graves' hyperthyroidism and ophthalmopathy. Whole-study context: The blood sample was taken at first diagnosis, before treatment began.

The trim removed 6 bases at V and 2 bases at J, leaving 7 bases unmatched. The CDR3 loop spans 14 amino acids. Germline values: CDR1 MNHEY, CDR2 SMNVEV (reference sequence). Hyperthyroidism of Graves' type that showed no ophthalmopathy progression within 18 months was stable. This clonotype was seen at least ten times. RNA transcripts gave rise to amplified TCR beta CDR3 regions. Using the HTBI primer set, a first-round RT-PCR was run on the TCR CDR3. TCRdb fed the multiplex PCR reads into MiXCR, producing one record per CDR3 protein. In the table there are 300,000 or so distinct CDR3 sequences, 16% of which are singletons.

The chain couples TRBV27 to TRBJ2-7; TRBD2 agrees at 7 bases. This receptor was obtained from a man aged 30-40 years with Graves' hyperthyroidism. Source material: blood. The CDR3 DNA reads TGTGCCAGCAGATATTCGGGACTACCCTACGAGCAGTACTTC. It is translated as CASRYSGLPYEQYF.